This TCR beta chain appears in the sequencing data of a study of PD-1 blockade in classical Hodgkin lymphoma. For this clone: Its antigen is as yet unknown.

The table came from immunoSEQ multiplex PCR; TCRdb's copy has only in-frame clones and leaves some out. The table lists more than 45,000 clones, just under 75% of them singletons. Trimming left V 3 bases short and J 3 bases short, with 12 bases between. This CDR3 contains 15 residues. Germline assignment: CDR1 SGHVS and CDR2 FNYEAQ. Findings and limits, study-wide: Nothing has yet pinned down what causes the repertoire differences, possibly disease activity or prior therapy. Compared with baseline, CD4+ but not CD8+ TCR diversity had risen significantly by C4D1. Newly diagnosed patients were said to have less baseline TCR diversity than healthy donors did. Prior to therapy, complete responders displayed diversity much like that of newly diagnosed patients.

Every patient experienced relapse after autologous stem cell transplantation, and brentuximab vedotin exposure varied. The sample was peripheral blood mononuclear cells (PBMCs), taken before the second cycle of nivolumab. The J gene is TRBJ2-1, the V gene TRBV7-6; maybe TRBD1 (5 bases). This TCR was recovered from a human donor with classical Hodgkin lymphoma. CDR3 residues: CASSFEGALYNEQFF. The CDR3 coding sequence is TGTGCCAGCAGCTTCGAAGGGGCCCTCTACAATGAGCAGTTCTTC.